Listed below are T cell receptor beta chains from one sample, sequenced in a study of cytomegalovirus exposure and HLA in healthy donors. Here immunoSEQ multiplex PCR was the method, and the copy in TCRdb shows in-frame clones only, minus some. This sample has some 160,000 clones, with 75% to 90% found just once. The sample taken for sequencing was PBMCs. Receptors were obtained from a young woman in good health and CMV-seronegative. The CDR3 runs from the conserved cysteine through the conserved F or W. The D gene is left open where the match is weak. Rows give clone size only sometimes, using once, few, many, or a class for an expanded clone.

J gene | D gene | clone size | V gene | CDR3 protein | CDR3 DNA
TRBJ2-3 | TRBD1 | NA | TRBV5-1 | CASSLERDRRDTQYF | TGCGCCAGCAGCTTGGAACGGGACAGGAGAGATACGCAGTATTTT
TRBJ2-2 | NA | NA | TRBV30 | CAWSVRGGTYGELFF | TGTGCCTGGAGTGTACGGGGCGGGACCTACGGGGAGCTGTTTTTT
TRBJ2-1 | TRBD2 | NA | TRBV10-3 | CAIRGTSGYNEQFF | TGTGCCATCAGGGGGACTAGCGGGTACAATGAGCAGTTCTTC
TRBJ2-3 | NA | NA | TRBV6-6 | CASSGGHLSTDTQYF | TGTGCCAGCAGTGGCGGGCACCTTAGCACAGATACGCAGTATTTT
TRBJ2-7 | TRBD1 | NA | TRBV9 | CASSAGTGGILNEQYF | TGTGCCAGCAGCGCCGGGACAGGGGGCATTTTGAACGAGCAGTACTTC
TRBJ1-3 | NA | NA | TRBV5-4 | CASSLAGGNTIYF | TGTGCCAGCAGCTTGGCGGGAGGAAACACCATATATTTT
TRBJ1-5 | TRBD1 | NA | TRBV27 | CASSPPPDRFWDSNQPQHF | TGTGCCAGCAGTCCGCCCCCGGACAGGTTTTGGGATAGCAATCAGCCCCAGCATTTT
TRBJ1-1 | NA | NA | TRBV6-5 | CASSPTTGGYTEAFF | TGTGCCAGCAGCCCAACCACGGGGGGTTACACTGAAGCTTTCTTT
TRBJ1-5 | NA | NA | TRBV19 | CASSIDLWGEGNQPQHF | TGTGCCAGTAGTATAGATCTATGGGGGGAGGGCAATCAGCCCCAGCATTTT
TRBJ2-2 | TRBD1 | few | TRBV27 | CASSRPPGQGAGELFF | TGTGCCAGCAGCAGACCTCCGGGACAGGGGGCTGGGGAGCTGTTTTTT
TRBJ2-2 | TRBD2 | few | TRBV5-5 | CASSSRLALNTGELFF | TGTGCCAGCAGCTCCCGACTAGCCCTGAACACCGGGGAGCTGTTTTTT
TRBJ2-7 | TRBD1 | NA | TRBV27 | CASSSQGYEQYF | TGTGCCAGCAGTTCACAGGGGTACGAGCAGTACTTC
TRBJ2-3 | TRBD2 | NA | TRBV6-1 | CASSELLGLAWTDTQYF | TGTGCCAGCAGTGAACTTTTGGGACTAGCGTGGACAGATACGCAGTATTTT
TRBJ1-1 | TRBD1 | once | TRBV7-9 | CSSSSLIGTGGTEAFF | TGTTCCAGCAGCTCCCTAATCGGGACAGGGGGCACTGAAGCTTTCTTT
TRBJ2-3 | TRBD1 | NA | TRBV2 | CASAQRQGSTDTQYF | TGTGCCAGCGCACAGAGACAGGGTAGCACAGATACGCAGTATTTT
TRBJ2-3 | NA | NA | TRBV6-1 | CASSELDGVLRLDTQYF | TGTGCCAGCAGTGAACTCGACGGGGTCCTTCGTTTAGATACGCAGTATTTT
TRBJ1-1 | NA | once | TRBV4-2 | CASSPNGDTEAFF | TGTGCCAGCAGCCCCAACGGGGACACTGAAGCTTTCTTT
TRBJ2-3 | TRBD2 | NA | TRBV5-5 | CASSFWRGAADTQYF | TGTGCCAGCAGCTTCTGGCGGGGGGCGGCAGATACGCAGTATTTT
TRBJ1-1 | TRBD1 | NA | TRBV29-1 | CSVRIGTGNTEAFF | TGCAGCGTTCGTATCGGGACAGGGAACACTGAAGCTTTCTTT
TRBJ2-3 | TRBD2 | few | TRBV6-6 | CASSYSSTGLKDTQYF | TGTGCCAGCAGTTACTCGAGTACGGGACTAAAGGATACGCAGTATTTT
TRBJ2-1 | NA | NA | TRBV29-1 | CSVEPLRGDPQFF | TGCAGCGTTGAACCTCTCAGGGGGGATCCTCAGTTCTTC
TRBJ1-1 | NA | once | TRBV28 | CASTPGDLNTEAFF | TGTGCCAGCACCCCCGGGGATCTGAACACTGAAGCTTTCTTT
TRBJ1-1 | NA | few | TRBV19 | CASSTGGVGRAYTEAFF | TGTGCCAGTAGTACAGGAGGGGTAGGAAGAGCGTACACTGAAGCTTTCTTT
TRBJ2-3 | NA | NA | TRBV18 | CASSQFQEGTQYF | TGTGCCAGCTCACAGTTCCAGGAGGGCACGCAGTATTTT
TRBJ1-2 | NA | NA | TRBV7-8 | CASSLRIGLPRGGYTF | TGTGCCAGCAGCTTAAGGATAGGACTACCGCGGGGTGGCTACACCTTC
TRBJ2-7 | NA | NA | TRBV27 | CASSFSRGQPYEQYF | TGTGCCAGCAGTTTTTCCAGGGGTCAGCCCTACGAGCAGTACTTC
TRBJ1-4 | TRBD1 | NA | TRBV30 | CAWKDRGVEKLFF | TGTGCCTGGAAGGACAGGGGTGTAGAAAAACTGTTTTTT
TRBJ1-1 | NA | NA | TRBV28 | CASSLPFGAGNTEAFF | TGTGCCAGCAGTTTACCCTTTGGTGCAGGGAACACTGAAGCTTTCTTT
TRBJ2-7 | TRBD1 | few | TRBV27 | CASSQGARGIYEQYF | TGTGCCAGCAGCCAGGGGGCTAGGGGGATCTACGAGCAGTACTTC
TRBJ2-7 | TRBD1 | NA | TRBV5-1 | CASSLDPGQGGREQYF | TGCGCCAGCAGCCTGGATCCGGGACAGGGCGGGCGGGAGCAGTACTTC
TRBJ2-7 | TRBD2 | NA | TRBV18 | CASSSGGMGEQYF | TGTGCCAGCTCGTCCGGGGGGATGGGAGAGCAGTACTTC
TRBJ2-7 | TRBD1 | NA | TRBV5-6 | CASSSGQGPHEQYF | TGTGCCAGCAGCTCCGGACAGGGTCCCCACGAGCAGTACTTC
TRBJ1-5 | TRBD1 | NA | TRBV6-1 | CASIPTTGVNQPQHF | TGTGCCAGCATCCCTACTACAGGGGTCAATCAGCCCCAGCATTTT
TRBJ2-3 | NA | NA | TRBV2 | CASSQGLGPDTQYF | TGTGCCAGCAGTCAAGGTCTGGGGCCAGATACGCAGTATTTT
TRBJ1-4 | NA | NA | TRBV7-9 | CASSLSGAGEKLFF | TGTGCCAGCAGCCTGTCTGGGGCCGGTGAAAAACTGTTTTTT
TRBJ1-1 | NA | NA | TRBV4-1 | CASSPSSRRRTMNTEAFF | TGCGCCAGCAGCCCCTCCTCGCGACGGAGAACCATGAACACTGAAGCTTTCTTT
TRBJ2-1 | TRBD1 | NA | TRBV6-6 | CASSYSTGGYNEQFF | TGTGCCAGCAGTTACTCGACAGGGGGATACAATGAGCAGTTCTTC
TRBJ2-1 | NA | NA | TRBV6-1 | CASSEALQGNEQFF | TGTGCCAGCAGTGAAGCGCTTCAGGGGAATGAGCAGTTCTTC
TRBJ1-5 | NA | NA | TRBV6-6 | CASKTGGGHQPQHF | TGTGCCAGCAAAACGGGGGGAGGGCATCAGCCCCAGCATTTT
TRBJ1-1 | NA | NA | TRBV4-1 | CASSTGSLGTNTEAFF | TGCGCCAGCAGTACAGGGTCTTTGGGAACGAACACTGAAGCTTTCTTT
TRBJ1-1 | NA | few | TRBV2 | CASSEVRRVNTEAFF | TGTGCCAGCAGTGAAGTTCGTCGGGTGAACACTGAAGCTTTCTTT
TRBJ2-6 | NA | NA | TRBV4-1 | CASSRTPKSSGANGLTF | TGCGCCAGCAGCCGAACCCCGAAGTCTTCTGGGGCCAACGGCCTGACTTTC
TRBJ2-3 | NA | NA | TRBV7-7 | CASSPGLSGADTQYF | TGTGCTAGCAGCCCGGGGCTTAGCGGCGCAGATACGCAGTATTTT
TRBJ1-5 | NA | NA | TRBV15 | CATSSRHFSNQPQHF | TGTGCCACCAGCTCCCGACATTTTAGCAATCAGCCCCAGCATTTT